This T cell receptor (beta chain) is drawn from a study of blood T cell repertoires in COVID-19 (dated by TCRdb to the early 2020s). Regarding the complete study: Samples covering the acute and convalescent phases of COVID-19 were provided by collaborators in the United States, Italy and Spain. Where available, HLA class I and class II types were taken from metadata supplied by the sample provider and were not determined by assay-based typing. The repertoires were released in a freely available public database meant as a resource for research on the immune response to SARS-CoV-2. The sample metadata nearly always contained a de-identified subject ID, COVID-19 status, age in years and sex. Samples came from the ongoing ImmuneRACE study (first 160 participants) plus 1,254 subjects from 6 global collaborators. The dataset comprised deeply sampled blood TCRbeta repertoires from subjects exposed to, actively infected with, or recovered from COVID-19. The prospective study material was composed of cDNA or gDNA derived from T cells, B-cell-depleted T cells, or PBMCs. Study-wide findings and limitations: The amount of clinical and demographic metadata varied by source and participant and was provided uncurated.

TCRbeta CDR3 regions were amplified from genomic DNA using the immunoSEQ Assay, a bias-controlled multiplex PCR. Under the source paper's analysis protocol: The number of nucleated cells in each sample was estimated from the amplification of reference gene primers within the assay. Sequence reads were collapsed and filtered to measure the absolute abundance of every unique TCRbeta CDR3 rearrangement. For each sample, productive Simpson clonality was calculated as the square root of Simpson's diversity index across productive rearrangements. As stored in TCRdb, this immuneACCESS dataset retains in-frame rearrangements with V and J assigned. A fraction of the clones does not appear; measured against another copy, unresolved V genes explain less than half of the discrepancy, and the remainder lacks a known reason. V, J and clone size were drawn from that table, and D and trimming were deduced from the DNA. For this sample there are around 52,000 clones; roughly 89% appear just once. Jointly, the top ten make up 25% to 35% of the sample.

A word on this clone: The specificity of this receptor is unknown. No much larger clone is present one base from it, and per-base qualities are unavailable.

Collaborating institutions collected whole blood in K2EDTA tubes following their own protocols. For TCRbeta analysis, collaborator samples were shipped as frozen whole blood, as isolated PBMCs, or as DNA extracted from either sample type. What was sequenced was peripheral blood. The receptor's source is a woman of 80 years or more with acute or convalescent COVID-19.

The bases read TGTGCCAGCAGTGGTCAGGCTCGATTGAATGAGCAGTTCTTC. This encodes CASSGQARLNEQFF. This sequence uses TRBV2 and TRBJ2-1; no D gene can be assigned with confidence. The junction shows trimming of 4 bases on V and 7 bases on J, plus 14 bases between the germline ends. Measured from the cysteine to the phenylalanine, the CDR3 is 14 residues long. The only DNA kept is the CDR3, 42 bases in frame from the first base. Based on the germline V gene, the CDR1 and CDR2 sequences are SNHLY and FYNNEI.